Below are 4 T cell receptor beta chains sequenced from a single sample in a study of Graves' ophthalmopathy and Graves' hyperthyroidism. Amplification of TCR beta CDR3 regions used RNA transcripts. HTBI-primed RT-PCR formed the first round, and a multiplex PCR formed the second. TCRdb re-analysed the multiplex PCR reads in MiXCR, keeping a single row per CDR3 protein. The sample has fewer than 600,000 distinct CDR3 sequences; approximately 15% are singletons. The specimen sequenced was blood. These receptors all come from a woman aged 30 to 39 with Graves' ophthalmopathy.

This clonotype was counted a few times. This may arise from a read error, as a much more abundant clone is one base away. This chain links TRBV29-1 with TRBJ1-2, with 11 nucleotides matching TRBD1. The CDR3 is made up of 12 amino acids. Germline V lookup: CDR1 SQVTM, CDR2 ANQGSEA. CDR3: CSVDRGRRGYIF. The DNA for the CDR3 is TGCAGCGTGGACAGGGGGCGGCGTGGCTACATCTTC.

In its sample, this clonotype was seen many times. J is TRBJ2-5 and V is TRBV28, with 9 positions matching TRBD2. From germline, CDR1 is MDHEN and CDR2 SYDVKM. The J segment lost 5 bases and the V segment lost 3 bases, leaving 13 bases of the junction unmatched. The CDR3 extends over 17 amino acids. The CDR3 is CASSFRGTSRPNETQYF. The CDR3, as DNA: TGTGCCAGCAGTTTTCGGGGGACTAGCCGTCCCAATGAGACCCAGTACTTC.

This clonotype has a count of ten or more. The chain is built from TRBV6-2 or TRBV6-3 and TRBJ2-7, with 8 bases identical to TRBD2. Unmatched junction bases numbered 8, after V lost 7 bases and J lost 6 bases. Germline CDR1 and CDR2: MNHEY and SVGEGT. The CDR3 covers 13 residues. CDR3 DNA: TGTGCCAGCACCGGGGGGGCGATGGTCGAGCAGTACTTC. It yields the protein CASTGGAMVEQYF.

This clonotype was seen at least ten times. Written as DNA, the CDR3 is TGTGCCAGCAGTTTGGGGGATGGCGGCTACACCTTC. Its protein product is CASSLGDGGYTF. The chain joins TRBV12-3 or TRBV12-4 to TRBJ1-2, with D tentatively TRBD1 (5 bases). The CDR3 spans 12 residues. Trimming shortened V by 3 bases and J by 8 bases, and 10 bases separated the two germline ends.